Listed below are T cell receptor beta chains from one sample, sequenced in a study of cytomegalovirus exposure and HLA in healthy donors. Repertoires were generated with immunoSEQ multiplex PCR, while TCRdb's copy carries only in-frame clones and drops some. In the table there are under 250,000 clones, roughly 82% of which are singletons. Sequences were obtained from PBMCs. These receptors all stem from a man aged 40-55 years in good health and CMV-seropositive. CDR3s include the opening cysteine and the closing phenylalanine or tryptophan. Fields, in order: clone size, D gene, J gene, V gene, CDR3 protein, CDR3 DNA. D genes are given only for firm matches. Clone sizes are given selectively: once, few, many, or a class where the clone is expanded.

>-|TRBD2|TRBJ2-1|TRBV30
CAWRDGSGRKFF
TGTGCCTGGAGGGACGGTAGCGGGAGGAAGTTCTTC
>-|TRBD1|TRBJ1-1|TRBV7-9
CASSRTGALMNTEAFF
TGTGCCAGCAGTCGGACAGGGGCGTTAATGAACACTGAAGCTTTCTTT
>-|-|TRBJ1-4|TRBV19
CASSMPGGRTNEKLFF
TGTGCCAGTAGTATGCCGGGGGGGAGAACTAATGAAAAACTGTTTTTT
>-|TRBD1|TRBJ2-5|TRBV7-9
CASSPRDRVETQYF
TGTGCCAGCAGCCCCAGGGACAGGGTAGAGACCCAGTACTTC
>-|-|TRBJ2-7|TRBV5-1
CASSLGGARFYEQYF
TGCGCCAGCAGCTTGGGGGGAGCGAGGTTCTACGAGCAGTACTTC
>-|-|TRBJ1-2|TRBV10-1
CASSERGSYGYTF
TGCGCCAGCAGTGAAAGGGGCAGCTATGGCTACACCTTC
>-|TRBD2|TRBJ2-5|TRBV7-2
CASSLTSGRARETQYF
TGTGCCAGCAGCCTAACTAGCGGGAGGGCCAGAGAGACCCAGTACTTC
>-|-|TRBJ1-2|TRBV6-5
CASSTTGSRGYTF
TGTGCCAGCAGTACCACAGGGTCCCGAGGCTACACCTTC
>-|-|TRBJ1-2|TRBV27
CASSLYQETGYTF
TGTGCCAGCAGTTTATATCAGGAAACCGGCTACACCTTC
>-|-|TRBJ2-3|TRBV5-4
CASSLWVVALTEGTQYF
TGTGCCAGCAGCTTGTGGGTGGTTGCGTTAACGGAGGGTACGCAGTATTTT
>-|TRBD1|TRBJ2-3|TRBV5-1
CASSFGTGLTDTQYF
TGCGCCAGCAGCTTTGGGACAGGGCTCACAGATACGCAGTATTTT
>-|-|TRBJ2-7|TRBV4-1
CASSRGGLPRGEQYF
TGCGCCAGCAGCCGGGGAGGGCTCCCCAGGGGCGAGCAGTACTTC
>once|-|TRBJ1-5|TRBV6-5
CASSGGEGSEPQHF
TGTGCCAGCAGTGGGGGGGAAGGAAGTGAGCCCCAGCATTTT
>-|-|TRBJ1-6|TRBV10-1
CASSEGSWPNSPLHF
TGCGCCAGCAGTGAGGGCAGTTGGCCCAACTCACCCCTCCACTTT
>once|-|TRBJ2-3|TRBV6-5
CASSPMRGTDTQYF
TGTGCCAGCAGTCCCATGAGGGGGACAGATACGCAGTATTTT
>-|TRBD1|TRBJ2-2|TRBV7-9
CASSQYRGAGELFF
TGTGCCAGCAGCCAATACAGGGGGGCCGGGGAGCTGTTTTTT
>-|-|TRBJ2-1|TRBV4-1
CASSRVSGLAREQFF
TGCGCCAGCAGCCGCGTGAGCGGCCTAGCTCGTGAGCAGTTCTTC
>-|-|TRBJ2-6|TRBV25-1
CASSDSNPGGANVLTF
TGTGCCAGCAGTGACTCCAACCCAGGCGGGGCCAACGTCCTGACTTTC
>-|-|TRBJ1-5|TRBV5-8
CASSLGGVSNQPQHF
TGTGCCAGCAGCTTGGGGGGGGTTTCTAATCAGCCCCAGCATTTT
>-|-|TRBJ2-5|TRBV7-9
CASSSTVEQETQYF
TGTGCCAGCAGCTCTACAGTCGAACAAGAGACCCAGTACTTC
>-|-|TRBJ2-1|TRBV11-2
CASSLDSNNEQFF
TGTGCCAGCAGCTTGGACAGTAACAATGAGCAGTTCTTC
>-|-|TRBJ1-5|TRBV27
CASSLRGTSNQPQHF
TGTGCCAGCAGTTTAAGGGGCACTAGCAATCAGCCCCAGCATTTT
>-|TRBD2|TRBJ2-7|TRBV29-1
CSVYLAGAYEQYF
TGCAGCGTCTATTTAGCGGGAGCCTACGAGCAGTACTTC
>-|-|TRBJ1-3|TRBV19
CASTFRGISGNTIYF
TGTGCCAGTACTTTTAGGGGCATCTCTGGAAACACCATATATTTT
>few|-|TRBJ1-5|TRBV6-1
CASSEAGNQPQHF
TGTGCCAGCAGTGAGGCGGGCAATCAGCCCCAGCATTTT
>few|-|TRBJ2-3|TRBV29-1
CSVERGNSVTDTQYF
TGCAGCGTTGAAAGAGGGAACAGCGTAACAGATACGCAGTATTTT
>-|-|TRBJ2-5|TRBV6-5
CASRRDVQETQYF
TGTGCCAGCAGGCGGGACGTACAAGAGACCCAGTACTTC
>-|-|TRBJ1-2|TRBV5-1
CASSPEPTGYGYTF
TGCGCCAGCAGCCCCGAACCGACAGGTTATGGCTACACCTTC
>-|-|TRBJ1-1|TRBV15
CATKRTEDTEAFF
TGTGCCACCAAAAGGACAGAGGACACTGAAGCTTTCTTT
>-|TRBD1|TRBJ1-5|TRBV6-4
CASSDCQPGGGEGNQPQHF
TGTGCCAGCAGTGACTGTCAACCAGGGGGCGGCGAAGGCAATCAGCCCCAGCATTTT
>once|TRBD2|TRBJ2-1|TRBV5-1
CASSFASGGNEQFF
TGCGCCAGCAGCTTCGCTAGCGGGGGTAATGAGCAGTTCTTC
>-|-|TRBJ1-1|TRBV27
CASSLSGGGPEAFF
TGTGCCAGCAGTTTATCGGGGGGTGGCCCTGAAGCTTTCTTT
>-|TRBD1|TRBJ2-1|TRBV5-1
CASSLGQGEGEQFF
TGCGCCAGCAGCTTGGGACAGGGCGAGGGTGAGCAGTTCTTC
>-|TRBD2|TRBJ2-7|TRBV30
CAWTSGRFYEQYF
TGTGCCTGGACTAGCGGGAGATTCTACGAGCAGTACTTC
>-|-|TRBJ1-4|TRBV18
CASSKQSNEKLFF
TGTGCCAGCTCAAAACAGAGTAATGAAAAACTGTTTTTT